The entry that follows covers one T cell receptor (beta chain) sequence. Per the original methods: Reference gene primer amplification yielded estimated nucleated cell counts. Using immunoSEQ multiplex PCR, the repertoire was profiled, and TCRdb retains in-frame clones only, with some absent. V and J calls and clone size are copied from that table; D and trimming were computed from the DNA. The sample holds 150,000 to 200,000 clones, about 81% seen once. This record comes from a study of blood T cell repertoires in COVID-19. On the study more broadly: There were acute and convalescent COVID-19 samples, and they came from the United States, Italy and Spain. From T cells, B-cell-depleted T cells, or PBMCs came the material, which was cDNA or gDNA.

The CDR3 covers 11 residues. From germline, CDR1 is DFQATT and CDR2 SNEGSKA (reference sequence). V was cut by 5 bases and J by 7 bases, with 12 bases left in between. The rearrangement links TRBV20-1 to TRBJ2-7; D ambiguous. Material for sequencing was peripheral blood. The TCR originated in a woman aged 70-85 years with acute or convalescent COVID-19. CDR3 amino acids: CSAPGLLEQYF. In DNA, the CDR3 is TGCAGTGCTCCAGGCCTCCTGGAGCAGTACTTC.